This T cell receptor (beta chain) was observed in a study of control samples from healthy donors and cancer patients (dated by TCRdb to the early 2020s). Notes on this clone: This receptor's antigen is unknown. No base quality information exists; no much larger clone differs at one position.

Library preparation was by the immunoSEQ multiplex PCR assay. TCRdb stores this immuneACCESS table with in-frame sequences only. Part of the clones is absent; in the studies checked, under half of the shortfall reflects unresolved V genes, and no reason is known for the rest. The sample profile shows roughly 41,000 clones; roughly 94% of them were found once. Together, the top ten hold about 24% of the sample. From cysteine to phenylalanine, the CDR3 is 17 amino acids long. The read is trimmed to its CDR3 DNA, 51 bases read in frame from base 1. V is clipped by 2 bases and J by 0 bases, and the sequence between their germline boundaries is 13 bases long. The germline V gene yields KGHDR for CDR1 and SFDVKD for CDR2.

The sequenced sample was blood. This receptor was identified in a man between 60 and 75 years old in good health. The chain was built from TRBV24-1 and TRBJ1-5, with TRBD1 tentatively as D gene (5 bases match). This receptor carries the CDR3 CATSDSAKTDSNQPQHF. The DNA sequence is TGTGCCACCAGTGATTCGGCAAAGACAGATAGCAATCAGCCCCAGCATTTT.